Sequencing of this T cell receptor beta chain was carried out in a study of blood T cell repertoires in COVID-19. This clone was observed a handful of times. Methods used by the authors: Amplification of reference gene primers was used by the study to estimate nucleated cell counts. The table came from immunoSEQ multiplex PCR; TCRdb's copy has only in-frame clones and leaves some out. V and J calls and clone size follow that table, whereas D and trimming were derived from the DNA. The sample lists under 200,000 clones, roughly four fifths occurring once. The CDR3 covers 15 residues. The germline V and J ends were trimmed by 0 bases and 1 base, with 9 bases remaining between them. Per germline, CDR1 SGHAT and CDR2 FQNNGV.

This sequence was found in a woman younger than 45 with acute or convalescent COVID-19. The chain joins TRBV11-2 to TRBJ1-1, with D maybe TRBD1 (5 bases). The specimen sequenced was peripheral blood. CDR3 protein: CASSLEQTANTEAFF. The CDR3, as DNA: TGTGCCAGCAGCTTAGAGCAGACAGCGAACACTGAAGCTTTCTTT.